Listed below are T cell receptor beta chains from one sample, sequenced in a study of cytomegalovirus exposure and HLA in healthy donors. Produced via immunoSEQ multiplex PCR; TCRdb's table is partial and in-frame only. The sample has about 150,000 clones; roughly 85% are singletons. The source material was PBMCs. Receptors were obtained from a male donor in good health and CMV-seronegative. The CDR3 runs from the conserved cysteine through the conserved F or W.

v_call: TRBV6-5
cdr3_aa: CASSYSHPNTEAFF

v_call: TRBV30
cdr3_aa: CAWSDRGGYGYTF

v_call: TRBV29-1
cdr3_aa: CSGYTDTQYF

v_call: TRBV7-2
cdr3_aa: CASSSSLAGGYNEQFF

v_call: TRBV19
cdr3_aa: CASSNSPLIDEQYF

v_call: TRBV27
cdr3_aa: CASSPGGGPQHF

v_call: TRBV19
cdr3_aa: CASSPLGSSSYNEQLF

v_call: TRBV15
cdr3_aa: CATSREAGPLYNEQFF

v_call: TRBV10-3
cdr3_aa: CAISESKDGVQGKVEAFF

v_call: TRBV5-1
cdr3_aa: CASRTGVTSLSTDTQYF

v_call: TRBV7-2
cdr3_aa: CASSLDRSLNGKLFF

v_call: TRBV19
cdr3_aa: CASNPRAYNQPQHF

v_call: TRBV4-3
cdr3_aa: CASSQDTGTSPETQYF

v_call: TRBV9
cdr3_aa: CASSAVNYGYTF

v_call: TRBV27
cdr3_aa: CASRTGVGGSYTF

v_call: TRBV29-1
cdr3_aa: CSVAPGQGDTIYF

v_call: TRBV18
cdr3_aa: CASSQGREGEKLFF

v_call: TRBV21-1
cdr3_aa: CASSHTDRDLYEQYF

v_call: TRBV15
cdr3_aa: CATSRAVQGSEQYF

v_call: TRBV2
cdr3_aa: CASSEQGMNTEAFF

v_call: TRBV6-1
cdr3_aa: CASSRGTGETGELFF

v_call: TRBV27
cdr3_aa: CASGTGGANTEAFF

v_call: TRBV25-1
cdr3_aa: CASSEASSYNEQFF

v_call: TRBV15
cdr3_aa: CATSERVRATNEKLFF

v_call: TRBV9
cdr3_aa: CASSVLAGTGTSYEQYF

v_call: TRBV28
cdr3_aa: CASRAGVTGELFF

v_call: TRBV4-3
cdr3_aa: CASSPDKAVGNTIYF

v_call: TRBV9
cdr3_aa: CASSDGLIDQPQHF

v_call: TRBV25-1
cdr3_aa: CASSATGDAYEQYF

v_call: TRBV7-9
cdr3_aa: CASSPGQSMNTEAFF

v_call: TRBV5-6
cdr3_aa: CASSARTGTVAYEQYF

v_call: TRBV7-9
cdr3_aa: CASSPTSGNYNEQFF

v_call: TRBV30
cdr3_aa: CAWVSLAGIYNEQFF

v_call: TRBV27
cdr3_aa: CASSLSRTGILSSYNEQFF

v_call: TRBV27
cdr3_aa: CASSTGQGATYGYTF

v_call: TRBV7-2
cdr3_aa: CASTLQRGGTDTQYF

v_call: TRBV7-9
cdr3_aa: CSSSSRQGGRQETQYF

v_call: TRBV4-1
cdr3_aa: CASSRTADRGRSYNEQFF

v_call: TRBV7-9
cdr3_aa: CASSPGTVYEQYF

v_call: TRBV7-2
cdr3_aa: CASSFSREDGYTF

v_call: TRBV29-1
cdr3_aa: CSVGTSGAMQYF